This entry lists 9 T cell receptor beta chains sequenced from one sample in a study of STAT5B mutations in CD4+ large granular lymphocyte leukemia. The data were produced by immunoSEQ multiplex PCR, yet TCRdb's version contains in-frame clones alone and is incomplete. Of tens of thousands of clones listed, 72% are singletons. Source material: CD4+ T cells from blood buffy coats. Receptors originate from a human donor in good health.

The chain couples TRBV11-2 to TRBJ2-1; 8 bases are shared with TRBD2. The V and J ends lost 4 bases and 4 bases, in that order; junction bases with no gene match: 6. The CDR3 consists of 15 residues. Germline CDR1 reads SGHAT; CDR2 reads FQNNGV. CDR3 bases: TGTGCCAGCAGCTCATTAGCGGGGAAGTACAATGAGCAGTTCTTC. It codes for CASSSLAGKYNEQFF. Using reference TRBV11-2 and TRBJ2-1 for the parts outside the CDR3, the full variable domain is EAGVAQSPRYKIIEKRQSVAFWCNPISGHATLYWYQQILGQGPKLLIQFQNNGVVDDSQLPKDRFSAERLKGVDSTLKIQPAKLEDSAVYLCASSSLAGKYNEQFFGPGTRLTVL.

The gene calls are TRBV7-9 and TRBJ1-1; maybe TRBD1 (5 bases). V lost 5 bases, J lost 3 bases, and 16 bases lay in between. Germline-derived CDR1 and CDR2 are SEHNR and FQNEAQ (reference sequence). The CDR3 is 15 residues long. CDR3 in DNA: TGTGCCAGCAGCCCCACGCGGCGGGGGGACACTGAAGCTTTCTTT. Its protein product is CASSPTRRGDTEAFF. Full variable domain (outside the CDR3, taken from reference TRBV7-9 and TRBJ1-1): DTGVSQNPRHKITKRGQNVTFRCDPISEHNRLYWYRQTLGQGPEFLTYFQNEAQLEKSRLLSDRFSAERPKGSFSTLEIQRTEQGDSAMYLCASSPTRRGDTEAFFGQGTRLTVV.

The rearrangement links TRBV19 to TRBJ1-2; TRBD1 agrees at 7 bases. V gave up 1 base and J gave up 4 bases; unmatched junction bases: 6. The CDR3 loop spans 15 amino acids. Germline CDR1 reads LNHDA; CDR2 reads SQIVND (reference sequence). Written as DNA, the CDR3 is TGTGCCAGTAGTATAGGAGGGGGCCTTGCCTATGGCTACACCTTC. It encodes CASSIGGGLAYGYTF.

V is TRBV5-1 and J is TRBJ1-2; TRBD1 might be the D (6 bases). In germline, CDR1 is SGHRS, CDR2 YFSETQ. The germline V and J ends were trimmed by 1 base and 6 bases, with 10 bases remaining between them. This CDR3 comprises 13 residues. The CDR3 nucleotides read TGCGCCAGCAGCTTGACAGGGTATGATGGCTACACCTTC. Translation gives CASSLTGYDGYTF.

The V gene is TRBV7-9, the J gene TRBJ2-5; 9 nucleotides align to TRBD1. The J call may be wrong; the DNA end is better matched by TRBJ2-7. Germline CDR1 is SEHNR and CDR2 is FQNEAQ (reference sequence). This CDR3 spans 15 amino acids. CDR3 sequence reads: CASSRGTGLSYEQYF. The CDR3 bases are TGTGCCAGCAGCCGTGGGACAGGGTTGTCCTACGAGCAGTACTTC.

The chain is built from TRBV7-3 and TRBJ2-2; 7 bases match TRBD2. Germline V CDR1 and CDR2: SGHTA, FQGTGA. V dropped 6 bases and J dropped 5; count of bases not matched to a gene: 6. The CDR3 is made up of 14 amino acids. The CDR3 reads CASSPVGGTGELFF. The CDR3 nucleotides read TGTGCCAGCAGTCCCGTGGGGGGGACCGGGGAGCTGTTTTTT.

V usage is TRBV6-1 and J usage is TRBJ1-1, with 8 bases matching TRBD1. CDR3 length equals 15 residues. Germline trimming cut 6 bases from V and 6 bases from J; bases unmatched to any gene: 12. Per the germline V gene, CDR1 is MNHNS and CDR2 is SASEGT. CDR3 coding DNA: TGTGCCAGCAGATTAAAAGGACAGGGTCTCGCTGAAGCTTTCTTT. Translation gives CASRLKGQGLAEAFF.

This chain joins TRBV19 and TRBJ2-3; perhaps TRBD1 as D (6 bases). Trimming took 3 bases from V and 4 from J, leaving 8 bases between them. The CDR3 has 13 amino acids. The germline V gene has CDR1 LNHDA and CDR2 SQIVND (reference sequence). CDR3 nucleotides: TGTGCCAGTAGTATGCAGGGGTCAGATACGCAGTATTTT. Its translation is CASSMQGSDTQYF.

V gene TRBV6-1 combines with J gene TRBJ2-3; D possibly corresponds to TRBD1 (5 bases). Germline CDR1 and CDR2: MNHNS and SASEGT. Between the trimmed V and J ends, which lost 3 bases and 6 bases, there was a span of 13 bases. The CDR3 is made up of 14 amino acids. The CDR3 DNA reads TGTGCCAGCAGTGACAACAGGTTACGGGATACGCAGTATTTT. Translating gives CASSDNRLRDTQYF.